Each of the 15 T cell receptor beta chains below was sequenced from the same sample in a study of OX40 agonist ivuxolimab in advanced cancers. The method was immunoSEQ multiplex PCR; TCRdb's version includes in-frame clones alone and lacks a portion of them. Found here are about 83,000 clones, around 84% of them singletons; the top ten hold approximately 7%. Sequencing was performed on CD4+ or CD8+ T cells sorted from blood, taken in a trial of the OX40 agonist ivuxolimab. These receptors were collected from an adult with an advanced solid tumor such as melanoma, head and neck, liver or kidney cancer.

The chain uses TRBV5-1 and TRBJ2-3; D is ambiguous. The germline V gene has CDR1 SGHRS and CDR2 YFSETQ. V dropped 2 bases and J dropped 6 bases, with 13 bases sitting between them. This CDR3 spans 14 amino acids. CDR3 sequence (DNA): TGCGCCAGCAGCTTCCTGTCCTCTGGGGATACGCAGTATTTT. This gives the protein CASSFLSSGDTQYF. The variable domain in full, completed from reference TRBV5-1 and TRBJ2-3, reads KAGVTQTPRYLIKTRGQQVTLSCSPISGHRSVSWYQQTPGQGLQFLFEYFSETQRNKGNFPGRFSGRQFSNSRSEMNVSTLELGDSALYLCASSFLSSGDTQYFGPGTRLTVL.

The J gene is TRBJ1-5, the V gene TRBV27, with TRBD1 matching 7 bases. After removal of 4 bases from V and 0 bases from J, the junction contained 6 bases not matched to a gene. The CDR3 consists of 16 residues. Germline V gene data show CDR1 as MNHEY and CDR2 as SMNVEV (reference sequence). CDR3 coding DNA: TGTGCCAGCAGTTCCCAGGGGGTCCATAGCAATCAGCCCCAGCATTTT. This gives the protein CASSSQGVHSNQPQHF.

V gene TRBV5-1 combines with J gene TRBJ1-1; TRBD1 aligns across 7 bases. The CDR3 sequence is 12 residues long. Germline assignment: CDR1 SGHRS and CDR2 YFSETQ. The trim removed 0 bases at V and 8 bases at J, leaving 1 base unmatched. This CDR3 is CASSLEGAEAFF. The CDR3 DNA is TGCGCCAGCAGCTTGGAGGGGGCGGAAGCTTTCTTT.

The V call is TRBV7-6, the J call TRBJ2-7; TRBD1 aligns across 9 bases. V trimming: 6 bases; J trimming: 6 bases; junction bases outside the gene matches: 12. CDR1 SGHVS and CDR2 FNYEAQ come from the germline V gene. This CDR3 comprises 15 residues. Here the CDR3 DNA reads TGTGCCAGCAGTTCGAACCTACAGGGGGCTCGCGAGCAGTACTTC. Protein sequence: CASSSNLQGAREQYF.

The DNA of the CDR3 is TGTGCCAGTAGTCTTGGACGGATAGGCGGGCAGTACTTC. It is translated as CASSLGRIGGQYF. J is TRBJ2-7 and V is TRBV19; the D is unclear. CDR3 length: 13 residues. The V gene lost 5 bases and the J gene lost 9 bases, with 17 bases spanning the gap. Germline lookup yields CDR1 LNHDA and CDR2 SQIVND (reference sequence).

This sequence joins TRBV5-1 and TRBJ2-3, with D perhaps matching TRBD1 (6 bases). V dropped 4 bases and J dropped 5 bases, with 17 bases sitting between them. This CDR3 region has 15 residues. Germline CDR1 and CDR2: SGHRS and YFSETQ. DNA for the CDR3: TGCGCCAGCAGCCCCCGCGGACAGTTACGAGATACGCAGTATTTT. Amino acid sequence: CASSPRGQLRDTQYF.

The V gene is TRBV9, the J gene TRBJ2-1; 9 positions agree with TRBD2. The CDR3 is 16 amino acids. CDR1 is SGDLS and CDR2 is YYNGEE in the germline V gene. Trimming took 0 bases from V and 4 from J; bases not matched to a gene: 5. DNA for the CDR3: TGTGCCAGCAGCGTAGGAGGCGGGAGGGGGTACAATGAGCAGTTCTTC. Protein product: CASSVGGGRGYNEQFF.

This sequence joins TRBV4-1 and TRBJ1-5; D may be TRBD1 (6 bases). The CDR3 contains 13 residues. V was shortened by 5 bases and J by 7 bases, with 12 bases between the two germline ends. Germline CDR1 MGHRA, CDR2 YSYEKL. CDR3: CASSSRTDQPQHF. CDR3 nucleotide sequence: TGCGCCAGCAGCTCCCGGACAGACCAGCCCCAGCATTTT.

The chain has TRBV5-1 and TRBJ2-2; the D call may be TRBD1 or TRBD2 (6 bases each). The CDR3 extends over 15 amino acids. Germline CDR1 is SGHRS and CDR2 is YFSETQ. The V end lost 4 bases, the J end lost 4 bases, and 14 bases lay between the germline ends. The CDR3 loop is CASSLGGTSTGELFF. CDR3 bases: TGCGCCAGCAGCCTGGGGGGCACATCCACCGGGGAGCTGTTTTTT.

The rearrangement joins TRBV18 to TRBJ1-1, with 7 bases fitting TRBD1. There are 11 residues in the CDR3. Germline values: CDR1 KGHSH, CDR2 LQKENI. J lost 12 bases, V lost 3 bases, and 4 bases had no gene match. CDR3 amino acids: CASSPGQESFF. Here the CDR3 DNA reads TGTGCCAGCTCACCTGGACAGGAATCTTTCTTT.

The genes are TRBV5-1 and TRBJ2-5; no reliable D call. The CDR3 covers 13 residues. Looked up from germline, CDR1 is SGHRS and CDR2 is YFSETQ. Trimming removed 2 bases from V and 7 bases from J, with 12 bases in between. CDR3 bases: TGCGCCAGCAGCTTCCTCCTTCCCGCGACCCAGTACTTC. It yields the protein CASSFLLPATQYF.

The chain recombines TRBV5-6 with TRBJ2-3; 9 bases line up with TRBD1. The CDR3 sequence is 14 residues long. Germline values: CDR1 SGHDT, CDR2 YYEEEE. After removal of 3 bases from V and 6 bases from J, the junction contained 5 bases not matched to a gene. The CDR3 nucleotides are TGTGCCAGCAGCTCCGGACAGGGGTGGGATACGCAGTATTTT. It yields the protein CASSSGQGWDTQYF.

The rearrangement joins TRBV18 to TRBJ2-3, with 8 bases matching TRBD2. Trimming at V came to 6 bases and at J to 7 bases, leaving 18 bases not matched to a gene. This CDR3 comprises 17 residues. Germline-derived CDR1 and CDR2 are KGHSH and LQKENI. The CDR3 DNA follows: TGTGCCAGCTCTCTTTATACGGTCGGGGGGGCACAGAATACGCAGTATTTT. The encoded protein is CASSLYTVGGAQNTQYF.

Of note for this clone: The junction differs from germline at one of its ends, possibly a read error. The V call is TRBV6-4, the J call TRBJ2-3; 7 bases agree with TRBD2. The germline V gene encodes CDR1 MRHNA and CDR2 SNTAGT. The CDR3 length is 14 residues. Here the CDR3 DNA reads TGTGCCACCAGTAGCGGGTATAGCACAGATACGCAGTATTTT. It yields the protein CATSSGYSTDTQYF.

The chain links TRBV27 to TRBJ2-7; possibly TRBD2 for D (5 bases). The CDR3 covers 15 residues. Germline CDR1 and CDR2: MNHEY and SMNVEV (reference sequence). V shed 2 bases and J shed 2 bases, with 13 bases lying between them. CDR3 sequence: CASSLRGLATYEQYF. CDR3 bases: TGTGCCAGCAGTTTACGAGGACTTGCAACCTACGAGCAGTACTTC.